This T cell receptor beta chain was retrieved from a study of T cell clones after liver transplantation. Across the study: A pre-transplant mixed lymphocyte reaction with TCRbeta sequencing defined graft-donor-reactive clones followed in post-transplant blood. At least one year of complete immunosuppression withdrawal without enzymes over twice normal defined tolerance.

Measured with immunoSEQ multiplex PCR; TCRdb has only the in-frame clones, and not every one. The table records 95,000 to 110,000 clones, about 81% of them present only once. The trim removed 3 bases at V and 3 bases at J, leaving 7 bases unmatched. The length of the CDR3 is 16 residues. Germline-derived CDR1 and CDR2 are KGHSH and LQKENI. The material sequenced was CD4+ T cells from blood, taken approximately 50 months after liver transplant. The sequence was collected from a human patient who received a liver transplant. Among the T cells, some may be from the graft donor. This chain uses TRBV18 with TRBJ2-3; 9 bases agree with TRBD2. The CDR3 is CASSPNSGGPTDTQYF. In DNA, the CDR3 is TGTGCCAGCTCACCTAATAGCGGGGGCCCTACAGATACGCAGTATTTT.